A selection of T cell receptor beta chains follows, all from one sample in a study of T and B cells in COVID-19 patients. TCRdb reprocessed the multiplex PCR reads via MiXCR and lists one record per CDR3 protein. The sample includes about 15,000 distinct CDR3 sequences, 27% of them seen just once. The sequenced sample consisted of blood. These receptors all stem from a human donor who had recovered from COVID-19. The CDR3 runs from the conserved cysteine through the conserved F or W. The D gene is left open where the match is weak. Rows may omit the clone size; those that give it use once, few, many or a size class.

CSASPDLKNSPLHF	TGCAGTGCTAGTCCCGACCTAAAGAATTCACCCCTCCACTTT	.	TRBV20-1	TRBJ1-6	.
CASYEQYF	TGTGCCAGCTACGAGCAGTACTTC	medium-sized	TRBV6-5	TRBJ2-7	.
CASSLASLGGPSTDTQYF	TGCGCCAGCAGCTTAGCGTCCCTAGGGGGTCCTAGCACAGATACGCAGTATTTT	.	TRBV5-1	TRBJ2-3	.
CASSIVGGSGRYNEQFF	TGTGCCAGTAGTATAGTGGGGGGTAGCGGGAGGTACAATGAGCAGTTCTTC	medium-sized	TRBV19	TRBJ2-1	TRBD2
CASTPTRRMSTNEKLFF	TGTGCCAGTACCCCTACCCGGCGGATGTCAACTAATGAAAAACTGTTTTTT	many	TRBV19	TRBJ1-4	.
CASSAPGHNQPQHF	TGTGCCAGCAGTGCTCCGGGACACAATCAGCCCCAGCATTTT	.	TRBV6-1	TRBJ1-5	.
CASSPLREQYF	TGTGCCAGCAGCCCTTTACGGGAGCAGTACTTC	.	TRBV7-6	TRBJ2-7	.
CSAGEGAQPQHF	TGCAGTGCTGGCGAGGGGGCGCAGCCCCAGCATTTT	.	TRBV20-1	TRBJ1-5	TRBD1
CASSLEGGWGNTEAFF	TGTGCCAGCAGCTTGGAAGGGGGGTGGGGGAACACTGAAGCTTTCTTT	.	TRBV5-5	TRBJ1-1	.
CSVVSGGGNQPQHF	TGCAGCGTTGTCTCAGGGGGCGGGAATCAGCCCCAGCATTTT	medium-sized	TRBV29-1	TRBJ1-5	TRBD1
CASSLRGGTEKLFF	TGTGCCAGCAGCTTGCGTGGGGGGACTGAAAAACTGTTTTTT	.	TRBV7-9	TRBJ1-4	.
CASSSRTGNEKLFF	TGCGCCAGCAGCTCTAGGACAGGGAATGAAAAACTGTTTTTT	.	TRBV5-1	TRBJ1-4	TRBD1
CASSPNVDRGYTF	TGTGCCAGCAGTCCAAACGTCGACAGGGGCTACACCTTC	many	TRBV6-5	TRBJ1-2	.
CASSLALGRGYTF	TGTGCCAGCAGCTTGGCCCTGGGGAGGGGCTACACCTTC	many	TRBV5-6	TRBJ1-2	.
CASSENWLGFGYGYTF	TGTGCCAGCAGTGAAAATTGGCTGGGATTTGGCTATGGCTACACCTTC	.	TRBV12-3/TRBV12-4	TRBJ1-2	.
CAIGTVHGYTF	TGTGCCATCGGGACAGTCCATGGCTACACCTTC	.	TRBV6-6	TRBJ1-2	TRBD1
CASSIGLLVNEQFF	TGTGCCAGTAGTATCGGCCTTTTGGTGAATGAGCAGTTCTTC	medium-sized	TRBV19	TRBJ2-1	.
CASSPGTGGAYEQYF	TGCGCCAGCAGCCCAGGGACAGGGGGCGCGTACGAGCAGTACTTC	.	TRBV5-3	TRBJ2-7	TRBD1
CAWSGKTGRIGAQHF	TGTGCCTGGAGTGGAAAGACAGGGAGGATAGGAGCCCAGCATTTT	few	TRBV30	TRBJ1-5	TRBD1
CASSSQREEQFF	TGTGCCAGCAGCTCCCAGAGGGAGGAGCAGTTCTTC	.	TRBV7-2	TRBJ2-1	.
CASSPSGGYNEQFF	TGTGCCAGCTCACCGAGCGGGGGCTACAATGAGCAGTTCTTC	many	TRBV18	TRBJ2-1	TRBD2
CASSSQVGRGEKLFF	TGTGCCAGCAGTTCACAGGTTGGGAGGGGTGAAAAACTGTTTTTT	many	TRBV12-3/TRBV12-4	TRBJ1-4	.
CASSPRYSDLGETQYF	TGTGCCAGCAGCCCCCGCTATTCGGACCTCGGGGAGACCCAGTACTTC	few	TRBV7-6	TRBJ2-5	.
CATSDKGWIGELFF	TGTGCCACCAGCGATAAAGGGTGGATCGGGGAGCTGTTTTTT	.	TRBV15	TRBJ2-2	.
CASSSSQGAGYGYTF	TGTGCCAGCAGTTCCTCACAGGGGGCGGGCTATGGCTACACCTTC	.	TRBV12-3/TRBV12-4	TRBJ1-2	TRBD1
CASSRWGGNQPQHF	TGTGCCAGCAGCCGGTGGGGGGGCAATCAGCCCCAGCATTTT	.	TRBV14	TRBJ1-5	.
CASSLPHLAGGSNEQFF	TGTGCCAGCAGTTTACCCCACCTAGCGGGAGGCTCCAATGAGCAGTTCTTC	medium-sized	TRBV12-3/TRBV12-4	TRBJ2-1	TRBD2
CASSIESGTGSREQYF	TGTGCCAGTAGTATAGAGTCCGGGACAGGGTCGCGGGAGCAGTACTTC	medium-sized	TRBV19	TRBJ2-7	TRBD1
CSVEDRDGPFDGYTF	TGCAGCGTTGAAGATCGCGACGGCCCGTTCGATGGCTACACCTTC	medium-sized	TRBV29-1	TRBJ1-2	.